These 5 T cell receptor beta chains originate from one sample sequenced in a study of T cell repertoires in cytomegalovirus infection. MiXCR was run by TCRdb on the reads, yielding one entry per CDR3 protein. This sample has around 290,000 distinct CDR3 sequences, with under 30% found just once. Sequences were obtained from PBMCs. The receptors derive from a human donor in good health (CMV status not recorded). Some clones in this sample may be carry-over from other donors' samples.

The chain recombines TRBV5-6 with TRBJ1-6; no firm D call. The germline gives CDR1 SGHDT, CDR2 YYEEEE. CDR3 length: 15 residues. The V end was cut by 0 bases, the J end by 6 bases, with 10 bases between. CDR3 protein: CASSLGITANSPLHF. DNA for the CDR3: TGTGCCAGCAGCTTGGGGATTACAGCTAATTCACCCCTCCACTTT. Complete variable domain (other parts from reference TRBV5-6 and TRBJ1-6): DAGVTQSPTHLIKTRGQQVTLRCSPKSGHDTVSWYQQALGQGPQFIFQYYEEEERQRGNFPDRFSGHQFPNYSSELNVNALLLGDSALYLCASSLGITANSPLHFGNGTRLTVT.

This clonotype was observed a few times. The chain carries TRBV6-6 and TRBJ2-1; D call uncertain. The CDR3 contains 15 residues. The V end was cut by 6 bases, the J end by 2 bases, with 14 bases between. CDR1 MNHNY and CDR2 SVGAGI come from the germline V gene (reference sequence). The CDR3 bases are TGTGCCAGCAGCTTCGACAACTGGGCCTACAATGAGCAGTTCTTC. Translating it yields CASSFDNWAYNEQFF.

This clonotype has just a few counts. The J gene is TRBJ2-3, the V gene TRBV20-1, with 11 bases identical to TRBD2. The CDR3 spans 16 residues. Germline V lookup: CDR1 DFQATT, CDR2 SNEGSKA (reference sequence). Trimming removed 3 bases from V and 0 bases from J; junction bases left unmatched: 5. In nucleotides, the CDR3 is TGCAGTGCTAGCGGACTAGCGGGTACTAGCACAGATACGCAGTATTTT. It codes for CSASGLAGTSTDTQYF.

This clonotype was observed a few times. V usage is TRBV7-2 and J usage is TRBJ2-7, with 11 bases aligning to TRBD2. The CDR3 length is 18 residues. CDR1 and CDR2 (germline): SGHTA, FQGNSA. With 5 bases clipped from V and 3 bases from J, the junction kept 15 bases outside the gene matches. The CDR3 nucleotides read TGTGCCAGCAGCCTCCAGCCTCTGACTAGCGGGACTGACTACGAGCAGTACTTC. It translates to CASSLQPLTSGTDYEQYF.

The chain is built from TRBV6-1 and TRBJ2-5; TRBD2 is a possible D gene (7 bases). The V end lost 6 bases, the J end lost 3 bases, and 11 bases lay between the germline ends. Germline V gene data show CDR1 as MNHNS and CDR2 as SASEGT. The CDR3 length is 13 residues. The CDR3 region is CASRGGGEETQYF. CDR3 DNA: TGTGCCAGCAGGGGAGGGGGGGAAGAGACCCAGTACTTC.